This TCR beta chain was sequenced during a study of T cell changes during pregnancy in multiple sclerosis. Germline V CDR1 and CDR2: SGDLS, YYNGEE. The length of the CDR3 is 16 residues. Trimming took 2 bases from V and 4 from J, leaving 15 bases between them. Repertoires were generated with immunoSEQ multiplex PCR, while TCRdb's copy carries only in-frame clones and drops some. Altogether around 63,000 clones are present, 90% to 95% being singletons, with the ten largest covering approximately 1.4%. The receptor was derived from a female donor in good health, enrolled as a control in a pregnancy study. The chain couples TRBV9 to TRBJ2-2, with D tentatively TRBD1 (7 bases). The sample consisted of peripheral blood, taken after pregnancy. The CDR3 nucleotides are TGTGCCAGCAGCGTTGGAGGGGGCGCGAGCACCGGGGAGCTGTTTTTT. This translates into CASSVGGGASTGELFF.